A selection of T cell receptor beta chains follows, all from one sample in a study of Ad26.COV2.S vaccination and SARS-CoV-2 variants. Sequenced by immunoSEQ multiplex PCR; TCRdb stores in-frame clones only, minus some. The data contain about half a million clones, 80% to 90% of them singletons. Sequences were derived from peripheral blood, sampled in a trial of Ad26.COV2.S vaccine versus placebo. These receptors were obtained from a person aged 18-60 years who received the Ad26.COV2.S COVID-19 vaccine or a placebo. The CDR3 runs from the conserved cysteine through the conserved F or W. The D gene is left open where the match is weak.

TRBV9 | TRBD1 | CASSVGGGIVYEQYF
TRBV23-1 | - | CARNAEVNRNQPQHF
TRBV12-5 | - | CASGFAGQETQYF
TRBV24-1 | - | CATSDLPEGAFF
TRBV7-6 | - | CASSSGWGQYF
TRBV2 | - | CASSDRGDSYGYTF
TRBV28 | - | CASRSWSEQFF
TRBV19 | - | CASSPDMGGADTQYF
TRBV15 | - | CATSRDRGRNANQPQHF
TRBV6-5 | - | CASSYGGSTYEQYF
TRBV18 | - | CASSPGVGGYTF
TRBV5-1 | - | CASSLRRGAGEAFF
TRBV6-6 | - | CASSLRAVTVSSYEQYF
TRBV27 | - | CASRPLATSYEQYF
TRBV5-4 | TRBD1 | CASSRGDRFNEKLFF
TRBV3-1/TRBV3-2 | - | CASREGHILNSPLHF
TRBV24-1 | TRBD1 | CATSDPRTGQFF
TRBV7-9 | - | CASSLVLVAETQYF
TRBV6-5 | - | CASSYLSGGTGELFF
TRBV24-1 | - | CATSDWSTDTQYF
TRBV6-1 | - | CASSEARGQGQPQHF
TRBV9 | - | CASSVAQNYGYTF
TRBV7-2 | - | CASSPVWTGANFGGAFF
TRBV27 | - | CASSFGSGQPQHF
TRBV5-4 | TRBD2 | CASSLPGSGGGPKTQYF
TRBV6-5 | TRBD2 | CASSYSGETQYF
TRBV5-1 | - | CASSSPTESSYEQYF
TRBV30 | - | CAVHGRMRRETQYF
TRBV6-5 | - | CASSYAAEPYEQYF
TRBV18 | TRBD2 | CASSRRAGDEQYF
TRBV19 | TRBD1 | CASSRGQAGRTYNSPLHF
TRBV18 | - | CASSPSTLYEQYF
TRBV6-5 | - | CASSYQTGRYNEQFF
TRBV19 | TRBD2 | CASSSTSGRAETQYF
TRBV29-1 | - | CSVDAGPSSGNEQFF
TRBV19 | - | CASSIVGPRNTEAFF
TRBV5-4 | - | CASSLAQSNTEAFF
TRBV25-1 | TRBD1 | CASSEYMRGTANTGELFF
TRBV6-5 | - | CASSRAGRTNTEAFF
TRBV27 | TRBD2 | CASRDGTSGYEQYF
TRBV19 | TRBD2 | CATTTRKRGKREWGNEQFF
TRBV7-3 | - | CASSFFGKETQYF
TRBV6-6 | - | CASSYEVRQPQHF
TRBV27 | - | CASSLVVSEKLFF
TRBV18 | TRBD1 | CASSRDSVEGYTF
TRBV3-1/TRBV3-2 | TRBD1 | CASSQVPDRDGETQYF
TRBV25-1 | - | CASSRLGRDNEQFF
TRBV2 | - | CASSDGTDTQYF
TRBV6-5 | TRBD1 | CASSYLWDRESPLHF
TRBV6-5 | - | CASSYEGNTEAFF
TRBV7-2 | - | CASSLALIGEKLFF
TRBV6-2/TRBV6-3 | - | CASSGHSGGPQHF
TRBV3-1/TRBV3-2 | TRBD2 | CASSQELAGVSYEQYF
TRBV18 | TRBD1 | CASSPSGGTLYGYTF
TRBV18 | TRBD1 | CASSPNDRAPMNYGYTF
TRBV5-4 | - | CASSLWGAGYEQYF
TRBV4-1 | - | CASSHLQESSYEQYF
TRBV7-9 | TRBD1 | CASWGQGITEAFF
TRBV9 | - | CASSVGVDSRGEQFF
TRBV18 | - | CASSPEAGTQPQHF